This entry lists 18 T cell receptor beta chains sequenced from one sample in a study of T cells after yellow fever vaccination (dated by TCRdb to about 2019). Libraries came from 5' RACE. Instrument on record: Illumina HiSeq 2500. Starting from the raw public reads, TCRdb applied fastp trimming at Q25, assembled clones with MiXCR and retained in-frame beta chains. Identical CDR3 proteins give one entry, which carries the most common genes and DNA. In all, the sample holds about 630,000 distinct CDR3 sequences, and around an eighth of those were seen once. More than 12% of the sample is taken by the ten largest. The treatment or condition label of this sample denotes: live attenuated yellow fever vaccine strain. The specimen was PBMCs, collected on the day of the yellow fever booster vaccination. The receptor source for this set is a man younger than 45 who received the YFV17D yellow fever vaccine.

In this sample, this clonotype turned up many times. This chain's CDR3 is CASNNGIQETQYF. CDR3 bases: TGTGCCAGCAATAACGGGATCCAAGAGACCCAGTACTTC. This rearrangement joins TRBV12-3 or TRBV12-4 to TRBJ2-5; maybe TRBD2 (5 bases). V was cut by 7 bases and J by 1 base, with 10 bases left in between. This CDR3 is built from 13 residues.

A few counts support this clonotype. The chain carries TRBV20-1 and TRBJ1-2; 8 bases line up with TRBD1. Germline loops: CDR1 DFQATT, CDR2 SNEGSKA (reference sequence). The CDR3 loop spans 16 amino acids. Trimming at V came to 5 bases and at J to 0 bases, leaving 11 bases not matched to a gene. CDR3 in amino acids: CSAGAGTGLTNYGYTF. For the CDR3, the DNA is TGCAGTGCTGGGGCCGGGACAGGATTAACTAACTATGGCTACACCTTC.

This chain uses TRBV5-1 with TRBJ2-2, with D possibly TRBD1 on 6 matching bases. The V end lost 4 bases, the J end lost 3 bases, and 10 bases lay between the germline ends. The germline CDR1 and CDR2 sequences are SGHRS and YFSETQ. The CDR3 consists of 14 residues. The CDR3 region has the DNA TGCGCCAGCAGCCCAGGGGCCTACACCGGGGAGCTGTTTTTT. It specifies CASSPGAYTGELFF.

This clonotype came up a few times. The V call is TRBV28, the J call TRBJ2-2, with 7 bases lining up with TRBD1. CDR1 and CDR2 (germline): MDHEN, SYDVKM. This CDR3 comprises 15 residues. Germline trimming cut 10 bases from V and 0 bases from J; bases unmatched to any gene: 8. The CDR3 sequence is CAIRGSKANTGELFF. The CDR3 DNA reads as TGTGCCATCAGGGGGAGTAAGGCGAACACCGGGGAGCTGTTTTTT.

This clonotype showed up just a few times. The chain recombines TRBV7-2 with TRBJ2-1; D is unclear. This CDR3 has 13 residues. The V end lost 5 bases, the J end lost 5 bases, and 10 bases lay between the germline ends. The germline V gene has CDR1 SGHTA and CDR2 FQGNSA. The CDR3 is CASSRGWNNEQFF. In nucleotides, the CDR3 is TGTGCCAGCAGCCGCGGATGGAACAATGAGCAGTTCTTC.

This clonotype was counted only a few times. This chain connects TRBV20-1 to TRBJ2-7; a possible D gene is TRBD2 (5 bases). The ends were cut back, 2 bases at V and 1 base at J, with 12 bases in the middle. CDR1 DFQATT and CDR2 SNEGSKA come from the germline V gene (reference sequence). The CDR3 spans 14 residues. The CDR3 DNA reads as TGCAGTGCTAGATCATGGACGGGATCCTACGAGCAGTACTTC. Residues: CSARSWTGSYEQYF.

The CDR3 region has the DNA TGTGCCAGCAGCTTAGCGCCGGGCCACTCCTACAATGAGCAGTTCTTC. Amino acid sequence: CASSLAPGHSYNEQFF. V is TRBV7-2 and J is TRBJ2-1; D is unresolved. The CDR3 runs to 16 residues. V was shortened by 0 bases and J by 0 bases, with 9 bases between the two germline ends. Germline V CDR1 and CDR2: SGHTA, FQGNSA.

This clonotype turned up a few times. The chain recombines TRBV7-8 with TRBJ2-2; D gene unclear. Between the trimmed V and J ends, which lost 3 bases and 6 bases, there was a span of 14 bases. This CDR3 contains 15 residues. The germline V gene encodes CDR1 SGHVS and CDR2 FQNEAQ. The CDR3 DNA is TGTGCCAGCAGCTTCGGCCTAGTTAGGGCCGGGGAGCTGTTTTTT. Translating gives CASSFGLVRAGELFF. Variable domain in full (rest from reference TRBV7-8 and TRBJ2-2): GAGVSQSPRYKVAKRGQDVALRCDPISGHVSLFWYQQALGQGPEFLTYFQNEAQLDKSGLPSDRFFAERPEGSVSTLKIQRTQQEDSAVYLCASSFGLVRAGELFFGEGSRLTVL.

J is TRBJ2-3 and V is TRBV20-1; 10 bases are a match to TRBD2. Germline V gene lookup returns CDR1 DFQATT and CDR2 SNEGSKA (reference sequence). This CDR3 is built from 16 residues. V dropped 2 bases and J dropped 1; count of bases not matched to a gene: 6. The CDR3 sequence is CSARTSGTSGTDTQYF. CDR3 DNA sequence: TGCAGTGCTAGAACCTCCGGGACTAGCGGCACAGATACGCAGTATTTT.

This clonotype was recorded a few times. The rearrangement uses TRBV5-1 and TRBJ2-1; 8 bases match TRBD2. Germline CDR1 reads SGHRS; CDR2 reads YFSETQ. Unmatched junction bases numbered 7, after V lost 1 base and J lost 4 bases. The CDR3 covers 16 residues. CDR3 bases: TGCGCCAGCAGCTTGAAACGGGAGGGGTTATACAATGAGCAGTTCTTC. Its translation is CASSLKREGLYNEQFF.

The chain couples TRBV20-1 to TRBJ2-4, with no clear D. The CDR3 is 14 residues long. Germline V gene lookup returns CDR1 DFQATT and CDR2 SNEGSKA (reference sequence). V was trimmed by 3 bases and J by 6 bases, leaving 15 bases between them. The CDR3 nucleotides are TGCAGTGCTAGTGACGCCGGACGTGGAAACATTCAGTACTTC. It yields the protein CSASDAGRGNIQYF.

The J gene is TRBJ2-2, the V gene TRBV7-9, with TRBD2 identical over 10 bases. In germline, CDR1 is SEHNR, CDR2 FQNEAQ (reference sequence). CDR3 length: 16 residues. V lost 3 bases to trimming and J lost 3 bases; unmatched junction nucleotides: 4. In DNA, the CDR3 is TGTGCCAGCAGCTTTGCTAGCGGGAGAGACACCGGGGAGCTGTTTTTT. As protein: CASSFASGRDTGELFF.

This clonotype showed up many times. V gene TRBV27 combines with J gene TRBJ2-1, with unresolved D. Germline lookup yields CDR1 MNHEY and CDR2 SMNVEV (reference sequence). The ends were cut back, 8 bases at V and 0 bases at J, with 2 bases in the middle. The CDR3 is 11 amino acids. In DNA, the CDR3 is TGTGCCAGCGGCTCCTACAATGAGCAGTTCTTC. Amino acid sequence: CASGSYNEQFF.

This clonotype showed up many times. The V call is TRBV20-1, the J call TRBJ2-2; D uncertain. Germline V gene sequence: CDR1 DFQATT, CDR2 SNEGSKA (reference sequence). The V gene lost 7 bases and the J gene lost 0 bases, with 9 bases spanning the gap. The CDR3 is 13 residues long. CDR3 amino acids: CSVSAANTGELFF. The CDR3 DNA sequence: TGCAGTGTGTCGGCCGCGAACACCGGGGAGCTGTTTTTT.

This clonotype has only a few counts. V gene TRBV20-1 combines with J gene TRBJ2-7; 8 bases are shared with TRBD2. This CDR3 is built from 14 residues. J was trimmed by 6 bases and V by 3 bases; bases with no gene match: 10. Germline V gives CDR1 DFQATT, CDR2 SNEGSKA (reference sequence). CDR3 sequence: CSASTGTRRVEQYF. Here the CDR3 DNA reads TGCAGTGCTAGTACCGGGACTAGAAGGGTCGAGCAGTACTTC.

This clonotype has a handful of counts. V usage is TRBV12-3 or TRBV12-4 and J usage is TRBJ1-2; 7 nucleotides align to TRBD1. The CDR3 consists of 13 residues. V dropped 1 base and J dropped 7; count of bases not matched to a gene: 3. DNA for the CDR3: TGTGCCAGCAGTTTAGGGGCAGGGGGTGGCTACACCTTC. Protein sequence: CASSLGAGGGYTF.

The chain has TRBV12-3 or TRBV12-4 and TRBJ2-5; TRBD2 aligns across 7 bases. CDR3 length: 14 residues. The junction had 7 bases not matched to a gene; V was cut back by 6 bases and J by 3 bases. The CDR3 region has the DNA TGTGCCAGCAGCCCGACTAGCTGGAAAGAGACCCAGTACTTC. This translates into CASSPTSWKETQYF.

This sequence joins TRBV2 and TRBJ2-3, with unresolved D. The germline V and J ends were trimmed by 3 bases and 7 bases, with 11 bases remaining between them. The germline CDR1 and CDR2 sequences are SNHLY and FYNNEI. There are 13 residues in the CDR3. CDR3 loop: CASSDRARNTQYF. CDR3 nucleotide sequence: TGTGCCAGCAGTGACCGGGCGAGGAATACGCAGTATTTT.